The clone carrying this T cell receptor beta chain was recorded once. The data originate from a study of blood T cell repertoires in COVID-19. At the level of the study: Whether acute or convalescent, the COVID-19 samples came from the United States, Italy and Spain. T cells, B-cell-depleted T cells, or PBMCs provided the cDNA or gDNA that served as material.

In the study's own analysis: Reference gene primer amplification gave estimated nucleated cell counts. Profiling relied on immunoSEQ multiplex PCR, and the TCRdb table lists in-frame clones only, not all of them. D and trimming come from the DNA, and the V and J calls and clone size come from that table. The repertoire holds approximately 270,000 clones, with approximately 85% as singletons. From germline, CDR1 is LGHNT and CDR2 FRNRAP. This CDR3 has 16 residues. Trimming pared 6 bases from V and 1 base from J, leaving 15 bases between. Recruits, aged roughly 18 to 95 years, lived in approximately 26 US areas.

The clonotype originates from a young woman who had recovered from COVID-19. The chain couples TRBV12-5 to TRBJ1-4; TRBD1 might be the D (6 bases). The sequenced sample consisted of PBMCs or T cells enriched from blood (not recorded which). In DNA form, the CDR3 reads TGTGCTAGTGGCCTAGACAGGTCTTTAACTAATGAAAAACTGTTTTTT. It is translated as CASGLDRSLTNEKLFF.